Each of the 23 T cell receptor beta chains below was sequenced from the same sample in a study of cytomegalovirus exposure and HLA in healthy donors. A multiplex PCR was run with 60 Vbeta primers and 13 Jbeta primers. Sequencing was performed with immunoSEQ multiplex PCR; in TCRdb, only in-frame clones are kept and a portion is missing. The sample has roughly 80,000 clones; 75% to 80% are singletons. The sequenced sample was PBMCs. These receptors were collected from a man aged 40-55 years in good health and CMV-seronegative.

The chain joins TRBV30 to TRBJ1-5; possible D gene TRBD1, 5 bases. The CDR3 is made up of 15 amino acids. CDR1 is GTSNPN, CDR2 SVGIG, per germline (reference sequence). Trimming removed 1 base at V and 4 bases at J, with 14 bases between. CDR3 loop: CAWSELPQENQPQHF. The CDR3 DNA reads TGTGCCTGGAGTGAATTACCACAGGAAAATCAGCCCCAGCATTTT.

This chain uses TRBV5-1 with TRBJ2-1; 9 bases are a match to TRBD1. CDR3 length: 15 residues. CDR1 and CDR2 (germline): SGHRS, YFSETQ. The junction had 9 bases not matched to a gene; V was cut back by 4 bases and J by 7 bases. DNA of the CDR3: TGCGCCAGCAGCCGGGGACAGGGTGGAGGGAATGAGCAGTTCTTC. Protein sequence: CASSRGQGGGNEQFF.

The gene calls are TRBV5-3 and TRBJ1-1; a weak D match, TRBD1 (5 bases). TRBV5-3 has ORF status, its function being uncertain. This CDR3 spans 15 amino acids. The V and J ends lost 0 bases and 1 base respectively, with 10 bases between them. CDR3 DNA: TGTGCCAGAAGCTTGGCAGGGAAGAAGAACACTGAAGCTTTCTTT. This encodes CARSLAGKKNTEAFF.

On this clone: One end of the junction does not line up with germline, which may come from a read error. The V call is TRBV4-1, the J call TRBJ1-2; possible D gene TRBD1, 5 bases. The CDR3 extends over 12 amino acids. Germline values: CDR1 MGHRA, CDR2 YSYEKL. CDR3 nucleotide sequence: TGCGCCAGCAGTACTCCAGGGTACGGCTACCCCTTC. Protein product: CASSTPGYGYPF.

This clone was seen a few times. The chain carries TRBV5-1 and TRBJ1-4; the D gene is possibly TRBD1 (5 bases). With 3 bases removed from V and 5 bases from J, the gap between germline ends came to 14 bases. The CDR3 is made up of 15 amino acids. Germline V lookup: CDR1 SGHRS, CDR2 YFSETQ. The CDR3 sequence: CASSWTGGVNEKLFF. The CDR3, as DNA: TGCGCCAGCAGCTGGACGGGGGGGGTAAATGAAAAACTGTTTTTT.

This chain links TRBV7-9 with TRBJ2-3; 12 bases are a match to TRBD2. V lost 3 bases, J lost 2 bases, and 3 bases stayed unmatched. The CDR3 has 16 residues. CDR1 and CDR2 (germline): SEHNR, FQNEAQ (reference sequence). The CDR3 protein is CASSFLAGGVTDTQYF. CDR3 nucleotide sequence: TGTGCCAGCAGCTTCCTAGCGGGGGGGGTCACAGATACGCAGTATTTT.

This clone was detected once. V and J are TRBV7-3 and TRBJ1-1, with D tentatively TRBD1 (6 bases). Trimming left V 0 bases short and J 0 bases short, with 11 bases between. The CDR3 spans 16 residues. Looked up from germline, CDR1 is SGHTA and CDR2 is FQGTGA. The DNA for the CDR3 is TGTGCCAGCAGCTTAACGGGGACATCCGTGAACACTGAAGCTTTCTTT. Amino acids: CASSLTGTSVNTEAFF.

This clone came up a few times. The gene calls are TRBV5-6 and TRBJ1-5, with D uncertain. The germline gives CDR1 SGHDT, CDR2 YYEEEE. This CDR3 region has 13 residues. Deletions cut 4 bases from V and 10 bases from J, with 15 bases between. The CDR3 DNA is TGTGCCAGCAGCGGCTACCACGAGGAACCCCAGCATTTT. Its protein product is CASSGYHEEPQHF.

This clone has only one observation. The CDR3 is CASSPTGDNTEAFF. In DNA form, the CDR3 reads TGTGCCAGCAGTCCGACCGGGGATAACACTGAAGCTTTCTTT. The chain joins TRBV6-4 to TRBJ1-1; D is unresolved. Trimming shortened V by 5 bases and J by 2 bases, and 12 bases separated the two germline ends. Germline values: CDR1 MRHNA, CDR2 SNTAGT. CDR3 length equals 14 residues.

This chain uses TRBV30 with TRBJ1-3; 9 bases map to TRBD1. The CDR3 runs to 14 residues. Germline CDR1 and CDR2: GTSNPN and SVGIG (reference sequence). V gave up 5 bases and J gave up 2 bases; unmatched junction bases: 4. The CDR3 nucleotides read TGTGCCTGGGAACGGACAGGGGCTGGAAACACCATATATTTT. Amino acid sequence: CAWERTGAGNTIYF. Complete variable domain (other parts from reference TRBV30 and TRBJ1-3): SQTIHQWPATLVQPVGSPLSLECTVEGTSNPNLYWYRQAAGRGLQLLFYSVGIGQISSEVPQNLSASRPQDRQFILSSKKLLLSDSGFYLCAWERTGAGNTIYFGEGSWLTVV.

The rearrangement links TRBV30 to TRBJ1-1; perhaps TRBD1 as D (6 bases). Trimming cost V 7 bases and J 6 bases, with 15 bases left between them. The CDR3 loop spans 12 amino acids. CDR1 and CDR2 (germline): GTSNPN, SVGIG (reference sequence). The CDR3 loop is CALRTGLSEAFF. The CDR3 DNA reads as TGTGCCTTACGTACAGGGTTATCTGAAGCTTTCTTT.

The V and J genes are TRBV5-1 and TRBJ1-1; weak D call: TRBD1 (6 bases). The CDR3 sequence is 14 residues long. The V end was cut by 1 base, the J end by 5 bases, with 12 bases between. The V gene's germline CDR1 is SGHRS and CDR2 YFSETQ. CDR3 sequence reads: CASSLSTQGTEAFF. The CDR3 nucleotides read TGCGCCAGCAGCTTGTCGACCCAGGGGACTGAAGCTTTCTTT.

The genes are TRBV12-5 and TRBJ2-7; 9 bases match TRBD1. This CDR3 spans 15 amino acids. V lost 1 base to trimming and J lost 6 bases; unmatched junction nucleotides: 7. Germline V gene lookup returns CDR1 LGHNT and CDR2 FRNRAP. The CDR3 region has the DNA TGTGCTAGTGGTTTGGGGTTGACAGGGGGAGGCGAGCAGTACTTC. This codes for CASGLGLTGGGEQYF.

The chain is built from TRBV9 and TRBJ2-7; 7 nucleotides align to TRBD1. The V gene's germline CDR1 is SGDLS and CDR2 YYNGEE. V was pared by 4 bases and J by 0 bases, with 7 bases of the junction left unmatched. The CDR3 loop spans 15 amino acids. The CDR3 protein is CASSLTGDPSYEQYF. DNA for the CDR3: TGTGCCAGCAGCCTCACAGGGGATCCCTCCTACGAGCAGTACTTC.

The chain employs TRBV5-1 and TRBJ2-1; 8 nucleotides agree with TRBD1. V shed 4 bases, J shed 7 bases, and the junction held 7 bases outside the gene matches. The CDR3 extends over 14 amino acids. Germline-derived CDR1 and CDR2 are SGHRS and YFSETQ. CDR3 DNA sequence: TGCGCCAGCAGCGGACAGGGTTCGTGGAATGAGCAGTTCTTC. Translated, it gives CASSGQGSWNEQFF.

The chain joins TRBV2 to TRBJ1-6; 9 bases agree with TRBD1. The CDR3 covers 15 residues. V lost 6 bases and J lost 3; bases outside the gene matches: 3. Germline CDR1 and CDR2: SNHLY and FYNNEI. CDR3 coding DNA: TGTGCCAGCAGACAGACAGGGGGCTATAATTCACCCCTCCACTTT. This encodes CASRQTGGYNSPLHF.

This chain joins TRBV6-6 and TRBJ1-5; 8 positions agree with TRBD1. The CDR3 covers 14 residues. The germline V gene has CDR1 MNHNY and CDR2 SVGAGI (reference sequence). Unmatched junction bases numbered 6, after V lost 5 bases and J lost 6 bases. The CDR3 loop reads CASSQGAGGQPQHF. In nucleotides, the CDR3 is TGTGCCAGCAGTCAGGGGGCTGGGGGTCAGCCCCAGCATTTT.

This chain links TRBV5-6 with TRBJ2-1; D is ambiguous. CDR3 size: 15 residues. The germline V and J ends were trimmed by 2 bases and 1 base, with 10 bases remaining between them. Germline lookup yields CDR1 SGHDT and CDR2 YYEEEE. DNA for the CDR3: TGTGCCAGCAGCTTCTGGTCCGGGTCCTACAATGAGCAGTTCTTC. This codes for CASSFWSGSYNEQFF.

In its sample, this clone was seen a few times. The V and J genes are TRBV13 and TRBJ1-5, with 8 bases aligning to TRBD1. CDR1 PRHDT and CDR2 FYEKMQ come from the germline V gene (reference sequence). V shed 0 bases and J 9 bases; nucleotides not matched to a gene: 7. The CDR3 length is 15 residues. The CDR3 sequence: CASSLGDRGRGPQHF. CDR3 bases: TGTGCCAGCAGCTTAGGTGACAGGGGCCGGGGGCCCCAGCATTTT.

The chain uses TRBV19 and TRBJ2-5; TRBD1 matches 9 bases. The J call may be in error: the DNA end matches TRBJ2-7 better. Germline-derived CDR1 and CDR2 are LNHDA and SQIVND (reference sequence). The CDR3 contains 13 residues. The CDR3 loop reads CASLGQGRHEQYF. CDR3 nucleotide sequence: TGTGCCAGTCTAGGACAGGGGAGGCACGAGCAGTACTTC.

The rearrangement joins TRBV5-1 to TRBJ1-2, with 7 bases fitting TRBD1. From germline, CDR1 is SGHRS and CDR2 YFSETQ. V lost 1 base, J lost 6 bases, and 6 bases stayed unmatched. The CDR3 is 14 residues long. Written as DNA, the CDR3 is TGCGCCAGCAGCTTGCAGGGGGGCCTAAATGGCTACACCTTC. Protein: CASSLQGGLNGYTF.

In DNA form, the CDR3 reads TGTGCCAGCAGCCCGGGACAGGGACAACAAGAGACCCAGTACTTC. Its translation is CASSPGQGQQETQYF. This chain links TRBV27 with TRBJ2-5, with 9 bases lining up with TRBD1. CDR3 length: 15 residues. With V trimmed by 6 bases and J by 2 bases, 7 bases remained unmatched. Germline values: CDR1 MNHEY, CDR2 SMNVEV (reference sequence).

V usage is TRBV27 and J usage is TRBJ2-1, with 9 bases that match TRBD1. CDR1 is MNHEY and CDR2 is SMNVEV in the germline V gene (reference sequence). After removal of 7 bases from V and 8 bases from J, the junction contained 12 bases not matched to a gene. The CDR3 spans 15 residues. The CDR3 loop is CASTYEGTGLDEQFF. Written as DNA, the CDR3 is TGTGCCAGCACCTATGAGGGGACAGGGCTGGATGAGCAGTTCTTC.